This T cell receptor beta chain was profiled in a study of shared clonotypes between healthy human individuals (TCRdb year 2020). Notes on the research overall: A few men and two women, aged 18 to 49 years, made up the cohort. Blood TCR repertoires of about five healthy adults were deeply sequenced to estimate repertoire size and the extent of clonotype sharing between individuals. Per donor, three plates each were used for CD4 naive and CD4 memory, two for CD8 naive, and one for CD8 memory. To increase sequencing depth and limit assay-specific biases, TCR repertoire library preparation and sequencing were carried out by different laboratories using diverse techniques. Between about 0.94 and 8.9 billion PBMCs per donor were obtained by leukapheresis. What the study reported, not specific to this receptor: Compared with non-shared clonotypes, the clonotypes found in all four sorted-subset donors had higher generation probabilities. Only blood was sampled, and tissue TCR repertoires likely differ from those in blood. Pairwise subsampling led to the expectation that sequencing depth would affect the degree of clonotype sharing among donors. Rarefaction of sorted-subset datasets indicated incomplete sequencing despite the large sequencing depth. About 5% of naive CD4, 3.5% of naive CD8, approximately 2% of memory CD4, and over 0.35% of memory CD8 clonotypes were shared across a few donors. The small number of donors limited the genetic and exposure-history diversity represented. Estimated clonotype richness was generally larger for naive than for memory subsets.

Using the deep immunoSEQ assay, multiplex PCR amplified TCR CDR3 regions from genomic DNA. Extracted genomic DNA from each cell subset was distributed evenly across all wells of several immunoSEQ 96-well plates, and each plate was treated as a replicate. Each replicate PCR for sorted subsets received approximately 220 ng genomic DNA, equal to about 29,000 T cell genomes. Purified libraries were quantified with a Qubit 3.0 fluorometer, sized on a Bioanalyzer 2100, and re-quantified with the KAPA Library Quantification kit. A separate single-read 150-cycle Illumina NextSeq 550 flow cell was used to sequence each immunoSEQ 96-well plate. The source study handled its data this way. The immunoSEQ output contained only junctional sequences without quality scores, so filtering could not match that applied to full-length reads. Sequences were annotated with PyIR, a Python wrapper for IgBLAST v1.9, and V/J genes and CDR3 were assigned using IMGT germline references. Reads with weak V/J assignments (E-value above 1e-6), missing CDR3, stop codons, out-of-frame junctions, or ambiguous translated residues were removed. A V3J clonotype was defined by an identical inferred V gene, J gene, and CDR3 amino acid sequence. Percentage overlap between repertoires was computed as shared unique clonotypes divided by the size of the smaller repertoire. Three approaches were used to assess repertoire richness: RTK rarefaction, the Chao1 estimator, and Recon v2.1 estimates of unobserved clonotypes. OLGA was used to compute generation probabilities for all TCRbeta clonotypes that the gDNA method yielded from a handful of donors. Drawn from immuneACCESS, this table holds only the in-frame rearrangements with V and J called that TCRdb kept. Clones are partly lost; checked studies trace under half to an unresolved V gene and leave the rest unexplained. That table furnishes V, J and clone size, whereas the DNA furnished D and trimming. This sample comprises about 1 million clones, about three quarters of them detected only once. The top ten constitute 1.4% of the sample.

Details on this clone: Its antigen is currently not known. Base qualities are not provided; no much larger clone lies one nucleotide away.

The donors were healthy, HIV-negative adults with no recently reported acute infections or vaccinations. All donors were Caucasian adults living in Nashville, Tennessee, USA. CD4+ T cells were enriched through magnetic negative selection, after which naive cells were positively selected on CD45RA and the remaining negative fraction served as the memory subset. After blood collection by leukapheresis, PBMCs were isolated using Ficoll-Histopaque density gradient centrifugation and then cryopreserved in the vapor phase of liquid nitrogen. Analytical flow cytometry was used to check the purity and quantity of each magnetically sorted T cell population. Genomic DNA was isolated from each sorted fraction and quantified by UV absorbance on a Nanodrop 2000c. V was cut back by 4 bases and J by 6 bases, leaving a gap of 10 bases between them. The germline V gene supplies CDR1 MNHNS and CDR2 SASEGT. CDR3 length: 13 amino acids, cysteine to phenylalanine. CDR3 DNA only is kept here, 39 bases in frame from base 1.

The sequence links TRBV6-1 to TRBJ2-4; TRBD1 is a possible D gene, resting on 5 matching bases. The material sequenced was memory CD4+ T cells sorted from blood. The cell subset or site label here, explained by the study, means: CD45RA-negative fraction. This sequence was found in a man aged 18-30 years in good health. The CDR3 has the sequence CASSVVQGNIQYF. DNA sequence: TGTGCCAGCAGTGTTGTCCAGGGAAACATTCAGTACTTC.